The 23 T cell receptor beta chains below were found in one sample sequenced in a study of blood T cell repertoires in COVID-19. Clones were sequenced by immunoSEQ multiplex PCR, and TCRdb holds only the in-frame ones, with some missing. Altogether about 190,000 clones are present, 75% to 90% being singletons, with the ten largest covering about 5.7%. The sample consisted of peripheral blood. All receptors derive from a middle-aged woman with acute or convalescent COVID-19.

This chain connects TRBV29-1 to TRBJ2-3; the D gene is possibly TRBD2 (6 bases). Trimming shortened V by 3 bases and J by 2 bases, and 12 bases separated the two germline ends. Germline V gene sequence: CDR1 SQVTM, CDR2 ANQGSEA. The CDR3 covers 14 residues. In DNA form, the CDR3 reads TGCAGCGTTGAGGCGGGGCAGGTCACAGATACGCAGTATTTT. Translating it yields CSVEAGQVTDTQYF.

V and J are TRBV2 and TRBJ2-3; D is possibly TRBD1 (5 bases). V lost 10 bases to trimming and J lost 4 bases, with 15 bases between them. From germline, CDR1 is SNHLY and CDR2 FYNNEI. CDR3 size: 13 residues. The CDR3 sequence is CATQGQGADTQYF. The CDR3 nucleotides read TGTGCCACGCAGGGCCAAGGCGCAGATACGCAGTATTTT.

This chain links TRBV6-5 with TRBJ2-1; TRBD2 matches at 10 bases. V lost 1 base, J lost 6 bases, and 3 bases stayed unmatched. The CDR3 extends over 15 amino acids. CDR1 is MNHEY and CDR2 is SVGAGI in the germline V gene. For the CDR3, the DNA is TGTGCCAGCAGTTACTGGGGGACTAGCGCCAATGAGCAGTTCTTC. Translating gives CASSYWGTSANEQFF.

The rearrangement uses TRBV7-3 and TRBJ2-3, with TRBD1 matching over 8 bases. CDR1 and CDR2 from the germline V gene are SGHTA and FQGTGA. V shed 9 bases and J 6 bases; nucleotides not matched to a gene: 14. The CDR3 spans 15 residues. CDR3 sequence: CASGPGTGITDTQYF. The CDR3 nucleotides read TGTGCCAGTGGACCCGGGACAGGTATCACGGATACGCAGTATTTT.

This chain uses TRBV21-1 with TRBJ1-2; the table's TRBD1 call for D was not verified on the DNA. TRBV21-1 is annotated as a pseudogene. The CDR3 is 17 residues long. Here the CDR3 reads CASSNDGTGIKSYGYTF. Here the CDR3 DNA reads TGTGCCAGCAGCAACGACGGGACAGGCATCAAGAGCTATGGCTACACCTTC.

A remark on this clone: At one end, the junction sequence differs from germline, possibly due to a read error. The chain combines TRBV30 with TRBJ2-5; 7 bases are shared with TRBD1. The CDR3 covers 11 residues. Germline V CDR1 and CDR2: GTSNPN, SVGIG (reference sequence). The CDR3 reads CNRQGQETQYF. Here the CDR3 DNA reads TGCAATAGACAGGGCCAAGAGACCCAGTACTTC. Full variable domain (remainder filled in from reference TRBV30 and TRBJ2-5): SQTIHQWPATLVQPVGSPLSLECTVEGTSNPNLYWYRQAAGRGLQLLFYSVGIGQISSEVPQNLSASRPQDRQFILSSKKLLLSDSGFYLCNRQGQETQYFGPGTRLLVL.

The chain recombines TRBV4-1 with TRBJ2-7; D unclear. Germline V gives CDR1 MGHRA, CDR2 YSYEKL. The CDR3 sequence is 12 residues long. V gave up 5 bases and J gave up 6 bases, with 11 bases separating them. CDR3 protein: CASSEARPEQYF. The CDR3 nucleotides read TGCGCCAGCAGCGAGGCTCGTCCCGAGCAGTACTTC.

CDR3 protein: CSVEDHGTSTTGELFF. The CDR3 coding sequence is TGCAGCGTTGAAGACCACGGGACTAGCACCACCGGGGAGCTGTTTTTT. This chain joins TRBV29-1 and TRBJ2-2; 9 bases align to TRBD2. Looked up from germline, CDR1 is SQVTM and CDR2 is ANQGSEA. V trimming: 0 bases; J trimming: 4 bases; junction bases outside the gene matches: 6. The CDR3 is 16 amino acids.

The CDR3 DNA reads TGTGCCAGCAGCGTAGACCGCGGGGGGGCAGATACGCAGTATTTT. It translates to CASSVDRGGADTQYF. The rearrangement uses TRBV9 and TRBJ2-3, with TRBD2 identical over 9 bases. From germline, CDR1 is SGDLS and CDR2 YYNGEE. CDR3 size: 15 residues. J lost 4 bases, V lost 0 bases, and 3 bases had no gene match.

The chain has TRBV28 and TRBJ1-2, with a weak D call TRBD1 (6 bases). The CDR3 sequence is 15 residues long. Per the germline V gene, CDR1 is MDHEN and CDR2 is SYDVKM. The V end was cut by 1 base, the J end by 7 bases, with 16 bases between. The CDR3: CASSLYSGVYLGYTF. CDR3 bases: TGTGCCAGCAGTTTATATTCAGGGGTTTATCTTGGCTACACCTTC.

V and J are TRBV19 and TRBJ2-7, with TRBD1 matching 8 bases. The CDR3 is made up of 12 amino acids. Trimming cost V 11 bases and J 5 bases; bases outside gene matches: 8. Germline loops: CDR1 LNHDA, CDR2 SQIVND (reference sequence). The CDR3 region is CASRQGLDEQYF. CDR3 DNA: TGTGCCTCCCGACAGGGGCTCGACGAGCAGTACTTC.

This clone has a single count. V usage is TRBV4-1 and J usage is TRBJ2-3; perhaps TRBD2 as D (5 bases). V was shortened by 4 bases and J by 3 bases, with 8 bases between the two germline ends. Germline loops: CDR1 MGHRA, CDR2 YSYEKL. CDR3 length: 13 amino acids. The CDR3 region is CASSRGGTDTQYF. The DNA of the CDR3 is TGCGCCAGCAGCCGAGGCGGGACAGATACGCAGTATTTT.

This clone was seen a single time. The V gene is TRBV28, the J gene TRBJ2-7, with 8 bases matching TRBD2. The CDR3 extends over 21 amino acids. From germline, CDR1 is MDHEN and CDR2 SYDVKM. V shed 2 bases and J 4 bases; nucleotides not matched to a gene: 25. The chain's CDR3 is CASSLQGKGLGRIKTRYEQYF. The CDR3 nucleotides are TGTGCCAGCAGTTTACAGGGAAAGGGACTAGGAAGGATAAAAACCCGTTACGAGCAGTACTTC.

The chain has TRBV6-5 and TRBJ2-7, with 9 positions matching TRBD1. The CDR3 length is 13 residues. The germline CDR1 and CDR2 sequences are MNHEY and SVGAGI. V gave up 11 bases and J gave up 5 bases; unmatched junction bases: 10. The CDR3 DNA follows: TGTGCCGGAGGGACAGGGCCTCACGACGAGCAGTACTTC. Translation: CAGGTGPHDEQYF.

The rearrangement links TRBV5-4 to TRBJ2-1, with a tentative D call TRBD1 (5 bases). The CDR3 is 15 residues long. The V end lost 9 bases, the J end lost 3 bases, and 19 bases lay between the germline ends. CDR1 and CDR2 from the germline V gene are SGHNT and YYREEE (reference sequence). CDR3 protein: CATQGSGGIYNEQFF. For the CDR3, the DNA is TGTGCCACCCAGGGTTCCGGCGGAATCTACAATGAGCAGTTCTTC. Complete variable domain (other parts from reference TRBV5-4 and TRBJ2-1): ETGVTQSPTHLIKTRGQQVTLRCSSQSGHNTVSWYQQALGQGPQFIFQYYREEENGRGNFPPRFSGLQFPNYSSELNVNALELDDSALYLCATQGSGGIYNEQFFGPGTRLTVL.

The chain couples TRBV7-2 to TRBJ2-2; possible D gene TRBD1, 5 bases. Germline lookup yields CDR1 SGHTA and CDR2 FQGNSA. The CDR3 runs to 14 residues. V lost 1 base to trimming and J lost 6 bases, with 9 bases between them. The DNA of the CDR3 is TGTGCCAGCAGCTTAGATCAGGGTCCCGGGGAGCTGTTTTTT. This encodes CASSLDQGPGELFF.

The rearrangement uses TRBV11-2 and TRBJ2-2; 7 bases map to TRBD1. The CDR3 sequence is 11 residues long. Germline CDR1 reads SGHAT; CDR2 reads FQNNGV. V lost 5 bases and J lost 13; bases outside the gene matches: 4. CDR3 in DNA: TGTGCCAGCAGCGACAGGGTAAGGCTGTTTTTT. Its protein product is CASSDRVRLFF.

This clone occurred a few times. J is TRBJ2-1 and V is TRBV11-2, with unresolved D. Germline-derived CDR1 and CDR2 are SGHAT and FQNNGV. The V end lost 6 bases, the J end lost 10 bases, and 22 bases lay between the germline ends. The CDR3 covers 15 residues. The CDR3 DNA follows: TGTGCCAGCAGATTAAGCCCCTCCCAACACGGGGAGCAGTTCTTC. As protein: CASRLSPSQHGEQFF.

The CDR3 region has the DNA TGTGCCAGCAGTTTATCGGCCCCGGGCGCGGGAGGGCCTTTTGAGCAGTTCTTC. This sequence encodes CASSLSAPGAGGPFEQFF. The rearrangement links TRBV27 to TRBJ2-1; 9 bases match TRBD2. V lost 0 bases, J lost 9 bases, and 15 bases stayed unmatched. Germline V gives CDR1 MNHEY, CDR2 SMNVEV (reference sequence). This CDR3 region has 18 residues.

The J gene is TRBJ2-5, the V gene TRBV7-9; D gene unclear. The germline V gene has CDR1 SEHNR and CDR2 FQNEAQ (reference sequence). The CDR3 consists of 12 residues. V was pared by 0 bases and J by 5 bases, with 4 bases between. This CDR3 reads CASSLAEETQYF. The CDR3 DNA sequence: TGTGCCAGCAGCTTAGCGGAGGAGACCCAGTACTTC.

On this clone: This sample includes further DNA sequences coding for the same CDR3. This chain uses TRBV18 with TRBJ2-1; D gene unclear. CDR1 and CDR2 (germline): KGHSH, LQKENI. The CDR3 consists of 14 residues. Trimming took off 1 base at V and 1 base at J, with 5 bases between the two ends. CDR3 in amino acids: CASSPQASYNEQFF. The CDR3 nucleotides read TGTGCCAGCTCACCACAAGCGTCCTACAATGAGCAGTTCTTC.

This clone came up a few times. The gene calls are TRBV27 and TRBJ2-7, with 10 bases identical to TRBD1. J was trimmed by 6 bases and V by 5 bases; bases with no gene match: 13. Germline V CDR1 and CDR2: MNHEY, SMNVEV (reference sequence). This CDR3 has 16 residues. The CDR3 reads CASSPIAPGQGTEQYF. CDR3 nucleotide sequence: TGTGCCAGCAGTCCCATTGCCCCGGGACAGGGGACCGAGCAGTACTTC.

This clone was found once. The chain has TRBV2 and TRBJ2-2, with TRBD2 identical over 7 bases. This CDR3 has 16 amino acids. Germline assignment: CDR1 SNHLY and CDR2 FYNNEI. Trimming removed 5 bases from V and 0 bases from J; junction bases left unmatched: 6. The CDR3 loop is CASSPLGGANTGELFF. Written as DNA, the CDR3 is TGTGCCAGCAGTCCCCTTGGGGGGGCGAACACCGGGGAGCTGTTTTTT.